These T cell receptor beta chains were read from a single sample in a study of cytomegalovirus exposure and HLA in healthy donors. Sequenced by immunoSEQ multiplex PCR; TCRdb stores in-frame clones only, minus some. The repertoire holds 110,000 to 150,000 clones, with roughly 80% as singletons. The sequenced sample consisted of PBMCs. These receptors all come from a man aged 35-49 years in good health and CMV-seronegative. The CDR3 runs from the conserved cysteine through the conserved F or W.

V gene,J gene,CDR3 protein
TRBV19,TRBJ1-6,CASSIPRENSPLHF
TRBV4-3,TRBJ2-3,CASSQVHRDTDTQYF
TRBV6-5,TRBJ2-5,CASSYSWSGGAETQYF
TRBV7-3,TRBJ2-3,CASSPRPGGGTDTQYF
TRBV9,TRBJ1-3,CASSGPGYGNTIYF
TRBV6-1,TRBJ1-1,CASSELSSDTEAFF
TRBV2,TRBJ1-5,CASSGEQGSGQPQHF
TRBV2,TRBJ1-6,CAGQQGALGSPLHF
TRBV27,TRBJ1-6,CASSLSPQTPNSPLHF
TRBV5-4,TRBJ1-2,CASSLAGGAYGYTF
TRBV23-1,TRBJ2-7,CASSQAGGDGSYEQYF
TRBV5-1,TRBJ2-3,CASNLGSSDTQYF
TRBV19,TRBJ2-1,CASSTPTRLGEQFF
TRBV19,TRBJ2-5,CASSIGGTVQETQYF
TRBV2,TRBJ1-2,CASSEVQRYGYTF
TRBV25-1,TRBJ1-5,CASSERGNQPQHF
TRBV5-4,TRBJ1-6,CASSLTQVINSPLHF
TRBV29-1,.,CSVEKGGTYEQYF
TRBV19,TRBJ1-1,CASSVGGRNEAFF
TRBV2,TRBJ1-2,CAITRTEPIYGYTF
TRBV5-1,TRBJ2-1,CASSLYRVASGGDNEQFF
TRBV9,TRBJ2-1,CASSPRSRQGGPNEQFF
TRBV23-1,TRBJ1-2,CASSQTGGSYGYTF
TRBV5-1,TRBJ2-5,CASSLLSGTGSETQYF
TRBV4-3,TRBJ2-3,CASSQSGLADDNTQYF
TRBV9,TRBJ2-5,CASSPRLAGGQETQYF
TRBV27,TRBJ1-2,CASSLDRGRYGYTF
TRBV30,TRBJ1-6,CAWSKGAYNSPLHF
TRBV4-3,TRBJ2-5,CASSQGVSGGETQYF
TRBV30,TRBJ2-3,CAWSRERGGLDTQYF
TRBV5-1,TRBJ2-1,CASSLDSAAYNEQFF
TRBV18,TRBJ2-7,CASSPGRLSSYEQYF
TRBV18,TRBJ1-4,CASSPPGQGVTNEKLFF
TRBV4-3,TRBJ1-3,CASSQGTTGNTIYF
TRBV19,.,CASRPTGTFSYEQYF
TRBV5-1,TRBJ2-1,CASSLEGGGDYNEQFF
TRBV19,TRBJ2-3,CASSILAGGTDTQYF
TRBV6-6,TRBJ1-1,CASREILQGGNTEAFF
TRBV6-5,TRBJ2-7,CASRRGQGNYEQYF
TRBV5-6,TRBJ2-1,CASSQQGFLRNEQFF
TRBV6-1,TRBJ2-3,CASSGGTSGGVDTQYF
TRBV28,TRBJ1-3,CASSLIGRPGVDTIYF
TRBV5-1,TRBJ2-2,CASTGQGQLTGELFF
TRBV10-3,TRBJ1-4,CAISESRGGINEKLFF
TRBV7-2,TRBJ1-1,CASSGNRVVSTEAFF
TRBV18,TRBJ1-1,CASSRQGNTEAFF
TRBV6-6,TRBJ1-1,CASSSRGLDSTEAFF
TRBV25-1,TRBJ2-5,CASSEYGGQGAREQYF
TRBV2,TRBJ2-5,CASRGQGQETQYF
TRBV19,TRBJ1-6,CASSIQGKESPLHF
TRBV5-4,TRBJ2-1,CASSTPGERQFF
TRBV7-6,TRBJ2-2,CASSLAGRSNTGELFF
TRBV6-5,TRBJ2-3,CASFPWGSQGDTQYF
TRBV18,TRBJ1-1,CASSPQGDTEAFF
TRBV7-8,TRBJ1-1,CASSLAGALTEAFF